The 18 T cell receptor beta chains below all came from one sample that was sequenced in a study of blood T cell repertoires in COVID-19. The method was immunoSEQ multiplex PCR; TCRdb's version includes in-frame clones alone and lacks a portion of them. The sample records 350,000 to 550,000 clones, about 89% being singletons. Sample: peripheral blood. The receptors come from a woman in her thirties with acute or convalescent COVID-19.

V gene TRBV24-1 combines with J gene TRBJ2-2; weak D call: TRBD1 (7 bases). The CDR3 extends over 14 amino acids. The germline V gene has CDR1 KGHDR and CDR2 SFDVKD. V shed 3 bases and J shed 5 bases, with 9 bases lying between them. CDR3 region: CATSDAGGTGELFF. The DNA for the CDR3 is TGTGCCACCAGTGATGCAGGGGGGACCGGGGAGCTGTTTTTT.

This chain joins TRBV2 and TRBJ1-6; the D gene is possibly TRBD1 (5 bases). The CDR3 contains 15 residues. CDR1 is SNHLY and CDR2 is FYNNEI in the germline V gene. V shed 6 bases and J shed 3 bases, with 12 bases lying between them. DNA for the CDR3: TGTGCCAGCAGGGGCAGGGATTACTATAATTCACCCCTCCACTTT. It specifies CASRGRDYYNSPLHF.

V gene TRBV2 combines with J gene TRBJ2-3; 13 positions agree with TRBD2. CDR3 size: 17 residues. Germline-derived CDR1 and CDR2 are SNHLY and FYNNEI. J was trimmed by 6 bases and V by 7 bases; bases with no gene match: 13. CDR3 sequence reads: CASTAPTSGGARDTQYF. The CDR3, as DNA: TGTGCCAGCACCGCCCCCACTAGCGGGGGGGCGAGGGATACGCAGTATTTT.

The rearrangement links TRBV13 to TRBJ2-5, with D possibly TRBD1 on 6 matching bases. Trimming removed 1 base from V and 5 bases from J, with 11 bases in between. CDR3 size: 14 residues. Germline loops: CDR1 PRHDT, CDR2 FYEKMQ (reference sequence). CDR3 residues: CASSLVTGGETQYF. As DNA, the CDR3 is TGTGCCAGCAGCTTAGTGACAGGCGGGGAGACCCAGTACTTC.

The chain is built from TRBV19 and TRBJ2-1; 11 bases agree with TRBD1. Germline V gene data show CDR1 as LNHDA and CDR2 as SQIVND (reference sequence). V gave up 10 bases and J gave up 7 bases; unmatched junction bases: 9. The CDR3 is made up of 14 amino acids. CDR3 nucleotide sequence: TGTGCCACCACGGACAGGGGGCTAGGGAATGAGCAGTTCTTC. The encoded protein is CATTDRGLGNEQFF.

The chain couples TRBV5-4 to TRBJ2-7; D is ambiguous. Germline V gene data show CDR1 as SGHNT and CDR2 as YYREEE (reference sequence). The CDR3 loop spans 14 amino acids. The V end lost 0 bases, the J end lost 3 bases, and 10 bases lay between the germline ends. In DNA form, the CDR3 reads TGTGCCAGCAGCTTGGGGTTGGGCAGCTACGAGCAGTACTTC. This encodes CASSLGLGSYEQYF.

V is TRBV12-5 and J is TRBJ2-2, with D perhaps TRBD2 (7 bases). V lost 6 bases, J lost 6 bases, and 14 bases lay in between. CDR3 length: 14 residues. Per the germline V gene, CDR1 is LGHNT and CDR2 is FRNRAP. CDR3 nucleotide sequence: TGTGCTAGTGGCCTGGGGGGGGCGCCCGGGGAGCTGTTTTTT. It specifies CASGLGGAPGELFF.

This sequence joins TRBV4-1 and TRBJ2-1; 15 bases match TRBD2. The V gene end was trimmed by 3 bases and the J gene end by 4 bases; junction bases not matched to a gene: 1. CDR1 and CDR2 (germline): MGHRA, YSYEKL. The length of the CDR3 is 16 residues. CDR3 residues: CASSHGTSGGYNEQFF. CDR3 sequence (DNA): TGCGCCAGCAGCCACGGGACTAGCGGGGGGTACAATGAGCAGTTCTTC.

The chain has TRBV18 and TRBJ1-5; TRBD1 might be the D (5 bases). CDR1 is KGHSH, CDR2 LQKENI, per germline. Between the trimmed V and J ends, which lost 6 bases and 4 bases, there was a span of 16 bases. The CDR3 is 15 residues long. CDR3 region: CASSPDGGLNQPQHF. The CDR3 DNA follows: TGTGCCAGCTCCCCAGACGGGGGTTTGAATCAGCCCCAGCATTTT.

The table lists this clone with a count of one. The CDR3 reads CASSLTTTGTVNTEAFF. The DNA of the CDR3 is TGTGCCAGCAGCCTGACCACGACCGGGACAGTGAACACTGAAGCTTTCTTT. The V call is TRBV3-1 (or the pseudogene TRBV3-2), the J call TRBJ1-1, with TRBD1 identical over 7 bases. Per the germline V gene, CDR1 is LGHDT and CDR2 is YNNKEL (reference sequence). V shed 4 bases and J 0 bases; nucleotides not matched to a gene: 11. CDR3 length: 17 residues.

This chain connects TRBV5-1 to TRBJ2-5; TRBD2 is a possible D gene (5 bases). The CDR3 is 17 residues long. CDR1 is SGHRS and CDR2 is YFSETQ in the germline V gene. V was shortened by 4 bases and J by 2 bases, with 21 bases between the two germline ends. The chain's CDR3 is CASSPTWTGRGQETQYF. The DNA of the CDR3 is TGCGCCAGCAGCCCAACCTGGACTGGAAGAGGACAAGAGACCCAGTACTTC.

The rearrangement joins TRBV13 to TRBJ2-7; D is unclear. The V end lost 0 bases, the J end lost 3 bases, and 9 bases lay between the germline ends. CDR1 is PRHDT, CDR2 FYEKMQ, per germline (reference sequence). The CDR3 is made up of 14 amino acids. This chain's CDR3 is CASSLGGGNYEQYF. Here the CDR3 DNA reads TGTGCCAGCAGCTTAGGCGGCGGAAACTACGAGCAGTACTTC.

This clone appeared a single time. The chain recombines TRBV7-2 with TRBJ1-2; 7 bases agree with TRBD1. The CDR3 totals 14 residues. From germline, CDR1 is SGHTA and CDR2 FQGNSA. The junction had 1 base not matched to a gene; V was cut back by 1 base and J by 2 bases. The CDR3: CASSLGRGNYGYTF. For the CDR3, the DNA is TGTGCCAGCAGCTTAGGCAGGGGGAACTATGGCTACACCTTC.

The chain uses TRBV15 and TRBJ2-1, with TRBD1 matching over 8 bases. Germline V gene lookup returns CDR1 LNHNV and CDR2 YYDKDF (reference sequence). CDR3 length: 14 residues. The junction had 9 bases not matched to a gene; V was cut back by 0 bases and J by 14 bases. In DNA, the CDR3 is TGTGCCACCAGCAGAGATGAGGCAGGGGGCGGGAAGTTCTTC. Translation: CATSRDEAGGGKFF.

The chain couples TRBV24-1 to TRBJ2-5; 8 bases fit TRBD1. Per the germline V gene, CDR1 is KGHDR and CDR2 is SFDVKD. This CDR3 is 14 amino acids long. The V and J ends lost 5 bases and 4 bases, in that order; junction bases with no gene match: 5. CDR3 DNA sequence: TGTGCCACCAGTGCGACAGGGGCGGCAGAGACCCAGTACTTC. It specifies CATSATGAAETQYF.

The V gene is TRBV10-3, the J gene TRBJ2-7; D not certain. This CDR3 is 11 amino acids long. Deletions cut 10 bases from V and 3 bases from J, with 10 bases between. CDR1 ENHRY and CDR2 SYGVKD come from the germline V gene. Here the CDR3 DNA reads TGTGCCACCAGCGAACTCTACGAGCAGTACTTC. Translating gives CATSELYEQYF.

V gene TRBV2 combines with J gene TRBJ1-3; 7 bases are a match to TRBD1. Germline V gene sequence: CDR1 SNHLY, CDR2 FYNNEI. With 6 bases clipped from V and 6 bases from J, the junction kept 5 bases outside the gene matches. The CDR3 has 13 amino acids. This CDR3 reads CASRTGTVNTIYF. The CDR3 bases are TGTGCCAGCAGGACAGGGACGGTAAACACCATATATTTT.

This chain links TRBV4-1 with TRBJ2-3, with D unclear. V gave up 0 bases and J gave up 1 base, with 5 bases separating them. The CDR3 consists of 14 residues. The germline gives CDR1 MGHRA, CDR2 YSYEKL. In DNA form, the CDR3 reads TGCGCCAGCAGCCAAGATACAGGCACAGATACGCAGTATTTT. It yields the protein CASSQDTGTDTQYF.